The 9 T cell receptor beta chains presented below share a single source sample, sequenced in a study of control samples from healthy donors and cancer patients. Produced via immunoSEQ multiplex PCR; TCRdb's table is partial and in-frame only. The sample records some 150,000 clones, roughly 90% being singletons. Material: blood. The receptor source for this set is a man aged 25 to 40 in good health.

This sequence joins TRBV12-5 and TRBJ2-5, with D maybe TRBD2 (5 bases). The V gene lost 1 base and the J gene lost 5 bases, with 14 bases spanning the gap. The CDR3 totals 15 residues. CDR1 is LGHNT, CDR2 FRNRAP, per germline. CDR3 DNA: TGTGCTAGTGGTTTGGGGTCCGGGATAGGGGAGACCCAGTACTTC. Its translation: CASGLGSGIGETQYF.

The chain combines TRBV7-9 with TRBJ1-3, with a weak D call TRBD1 (6 bases). The length of the CDR3 is 15 residues. V lost 1 base to trimming and J lost 4 bases, with 11 bases between them. CDR1 and CDR2 (germline): SEHNR, FQNEAQ (reference sequence). The CDR3 DNA is TGTGCCAGCAGCTTAGGTACAGGGTACGGAAACACCATATATTTT. It is translated as CASSLGTGYGNTIYF. Filled out from reference TRBV7-9 and TRBJ1-3, the complete variable domain reads DTGVSQNPRHKITKRGQNVTFRCDPISEHNRLYWYRQTLGQGPEFLTYFQNEAQLEKSRLLSDRFSAERPKGSFSTLEIQRTEQGDSAMYLCASSLGTGYGNTIYFGEGSWLTVV.

This chain uses TRBV2 with TRBJ2-3; D may be TRBD1 or TRBD2 (6 bases each). The germline CDR1 and CDR2 sequences are SNHLY and FYNNEI. Trimming removed 3 bases from V and 4 bases from J, with 14 bases in between. The CDR3 covers 15 residues. CDR3 residues: CASSDGSRGSDTQYF. The CDR3 DNA is TGTGCCAGCAGTGACGGGAGCAGGGGCTCAGATACGCAGTATTTT.

The chain employs TRBV4-3 and TRBJ2-7, with 8 positions matching TRBD2. V shed 4 bases, J shed 3 bases, and the junction held 14 bases outside the gene matches. Per germline, CDR1 LGHNA and CDR2 YSLEER. The CDR3 is made up of 17 amino acids. CDR3 sequence (DNA): TGCGCCAGCAGCCCAACCCCAGCGGGAGCCCAATTCTACGAGCAGTACTTC. Translation gives CASSPTPAGAQFYEQYF.

The chain combines TRBV10-3 with TRBJ1-5, with D perhaps matching TRBD1 (5 bases). Between the trimmed V and J ends, which lost 10 bases and 4 bases, there was a span of 14 bases. This CDR3 comprises 13 residues. The V gene's germline CDR1 is ENHRY and CDR2 SYGVKD. The CDR3 DNA is TGTGCCAGCGGGACGCCGGAAAATCAGCCCCAGCATTTT. Translated, it gives CASGTPENQPQHF.

This chain joins TRBV6-5 and TRBJ2-5; 10 bases are shared with TRBD2. The CDR3 covers 16 residues. The V gene end was trimmed by 1 base and the J gene end by 1 base; junction bases not matched to a gene: 3. Germline assignment: CDR1 MNHEY and CDR2 SVGAGI. CDR3: CASSYWLAGVQETQYF. The CDR3 DNA is TGTGCCAGCAGTTACTGGCTAGCGGGGGTCCAAGAGACCCAGTACTTC.

The J gene is TRBJ1-2, the V gene TRBV28; 7 nucleotides line up with TRBD1. The germline CDR1 and CDR2 sequences are MDHEN and SYDVKM. This CDR3 spans 15 amino acids. The V gene end was trimmed by 2 bases and the J gene end by 4 bases; junction bases not matched to a gene: 7. The CDR3, as DNA: TGTGCCAGCAGTTTAGCGGGGGGGACAGCCTATGGCTACACCTTC. Its translation is CASSLAGGTAYGYTF.

The genes are TRBV6-5 and TRBJ1-5; D ambiguous. CDR1 is MNHEY, CDR2 SVGAGI, per germline. Trimming shortened V by 6 bases and J by 2 bases, and 11 bases separated the two germline ends. This CDR3 spans 14 amino acids. The CDR3 DNA sequence: TGTGCCAGCAGGGACGGTGGCGGCAATCAGCCCCAGCATTTT. Its translation: CASRDGGGNQPQHF.

This chain connects TRBV5-4 to TRBJ1-2; no definite D call. V lost 0 bases, J lost 8 bases, and 11 bases lay in between. The CDR3 is made up of 13 amino acids. Germline CDR1 is SGHNT and CDR2 is YYREEE (reference sequence). CDR3 coding DNA: TGTGCCAGCAGCTTGGTTGGAGGGAACGGCTACACCTTC. Its protein is CASSLVGGNGYTF.